Each of the 9 T cell receptor beta chains below was sequenced from the same sample in a study of OX40 agonist ivuxolimab in advanced cancers. Repertoires were generated with immunoSEQ multiplex PCR, while TCRdb's copy carries only in-frame clones and drops some. The sample contains roughly 76,000 clones, 85% to 90% of which appear only once. The sequenced sample was CD4+ or CD8+ T cells sorted from blood, obtained in a trial of the OX40 agonist ivuxolimab. These TCRs come from an adult with an advanced solid tumor such as melanoma, head and neck, liver or kidney cancer.

V gene TRBV28 combines with J gene TRBJ2-7; the match to TRBD1 covers 9 bases. The V segment lost 8 bases and the J segment 6 bases; nucleotides outside the gene matches: 8. CDR1 is MDHEN, CDR2 SYDVKM, per germline. The CDR3 consists of 13 residues. The CDR3: CASASGQGAEQYF. The CDR3 bases are TGTGCCAGCGCGTCGGGACAGGGAGCCGAGCAGTACTTC.

This rearrangement joins TRBV6-1 to TRBJ2-3, with D uncertain. The CDR3 runs to 12 residues. V gave up 9 bases and J gave up 0 bases, with 7 bases separating them. Germline V lookup: CDR1 MNHNS, CDR2 SASEGT. The CDR3 nucleotides read TGTGCCAGTACGGGTAGCACAGATACGCAGTATTTT. Its translation: CASTGSTDTQYF.

The gene calls are TRBV2 and TRBJ2-3; a possible D gene is TRBD1 (6 bases). Germline V gives CDR1 SNHLY, CDR2 FYNNEI. CDR3 length equals 15 residues. Between the trimmed V and J ends, which lost 3 bases and 2 bases, there was a span of 12 bases. The chain's CDR3 is CASSDQGRATDTQYF. The DNA for the CDR3 is TGTGCCAGCAGTGATCAGGGGCGGGCCACAGATACGCAGTATTTT.

V and J are TRBV7-2 and TRBJ2-7, with 13 positions matching TRBD2. Germline CDR1 SGHTA, CDR2 FQGNSA. Trimming took 5 bases from V and 3 from J; bases not matched to a gene: 4. The CDR3 has 15 amino acids. The CDR3 DNA reads TGTGCCAGCAGCCTCCGGACTAGCGGGAGCTACGAGCAGTACTTC. This gives the protein CASSLRTSGSYEQYF. The full variable domain, in which reference TRBV7-2 and TRBJ2-7 provide the parts outside the CDR3, is GAGVSQSPSNKVTEKGKDVELRCDPISGHTALYWYRQSLGQGLEFLIYFQGNSAPDKSGLPSDRFSAERTGGSVSTLTIQRTQQEDSAVYLCASSLRTSGSYEQYFGPGTRLTVT.

The rearrangement uses TRBV19 and TRBJ1-3, with D maybe TRBD1 (5 bases). The germline V and J ends were trimmed by 8 bases and 0 bases, with 14 bases remaining between them. The CDR3 extends over 15 amino acids. The germline CDR1 and CDR2 sequences are LNHDA and SQIVND (reference sequence). CDR3 protein: CASAPDTSSGNTIYF. The CDR3 DNA sequence: TGTGCCAGTGCGCCGGACACGAGCTCTGGAAACACCATATATTTT.

The DNA of the CDR3 is TGTGCCTGGAGTGTTACCCTCTCTGGAAACACCATATATTTT. Amino acids: CAWSVTLSGNTIYF. This chain links TRBV30 with TRBJ1-3; no clear D. V dropped 0 bases and J dropped 0 bases, with 6 bases sitting between them. Germline loops: CDR1 GTSNPN, CDR2 SVGIG (reference sequence). The CDR3 runs 14 residues.

The V gene is TRBV9, the J gene TRBJ1-6; TRBD1 matches at 9 bases. The V segment lost 3 bases and the J segment 1 base; nucleotides outside the gene matches: 5. Germline V gives CDR1 SGDLS, CDR2 YYNGEE. The CDR3 covers 17 residues. CDR3 nucleotides: TGTGCCAGCAGCGCCCGGGACAGGGCTTCCTATAATTCACCCCTCCACTTT. Translating it yields CASSARDRASYNSPLHF.

The CDR3 protein is CASSIGDRGMTGELFF. DNA for the CDR3: TGTGCCAGTAGTATAGGTGACAGGGGGATGACCGGGGAGCTGTTTTTT. The chain combines TRBV19 with TRBJ2-2; TRBD1 aligns across 9 bases. This CDR3 is built from 16 residues. Germline assignment: CDR1 LNHDA and CDR2 SQIVND (reference sequence). The V and J ends lost 1 base and 5 bases, in that order; junction bases with no gene match: 5.

The chain is built from TRBV7-2 and TRBJ1-4, with 9 bases fitting TRBD1. Germline CDR1 is SGHTA and CDR2 is FQGNSA. The CDR3 extends over 18 amino acids. With V trimmed by 3 bases and J by 8 bases, 16 bases remained unmatched. The CDR3 region is CASSFLSRHGTGKEKLFF. DNA for the CDR3: TGTGCCAGCAGCTTTCTATCTCGGCACGGGACAGGGAAGGAAAAACTGTTTTTT.